This TCR beta chain was observed in a study of control samples from healthy donors and cancer patients. Clones were read by immunoSEQ multiplex PCR, and TCRdb kept only the in-frame ones, dropping some. The repertoire includes around 200,000 clones, about 93% of them detected once, and more than 1.2% sits in the top ten. The CDR3 has 14 residues. Germline V gene data show CDR1 as LGHDT and CDR2 as YNNKEL (reference sequence). J was trimmed by 7 bases and V by 4 bases; bases with no gene match: 7. The sequence was obtained from a man aged 18 to 30 in good health. This chain uses TRBV3-1 (or the pseudogene TRBV3-2) with TRBJ1-2; TRBD1 matches at 9 bases. Material for sequencing was blood. The CDR3 DNA reads TGTGCCAGCAGCCCGAAACAGGGGGCTAGTGGCTACACCTTC. Its translation is CASSPKQGASGYTF.